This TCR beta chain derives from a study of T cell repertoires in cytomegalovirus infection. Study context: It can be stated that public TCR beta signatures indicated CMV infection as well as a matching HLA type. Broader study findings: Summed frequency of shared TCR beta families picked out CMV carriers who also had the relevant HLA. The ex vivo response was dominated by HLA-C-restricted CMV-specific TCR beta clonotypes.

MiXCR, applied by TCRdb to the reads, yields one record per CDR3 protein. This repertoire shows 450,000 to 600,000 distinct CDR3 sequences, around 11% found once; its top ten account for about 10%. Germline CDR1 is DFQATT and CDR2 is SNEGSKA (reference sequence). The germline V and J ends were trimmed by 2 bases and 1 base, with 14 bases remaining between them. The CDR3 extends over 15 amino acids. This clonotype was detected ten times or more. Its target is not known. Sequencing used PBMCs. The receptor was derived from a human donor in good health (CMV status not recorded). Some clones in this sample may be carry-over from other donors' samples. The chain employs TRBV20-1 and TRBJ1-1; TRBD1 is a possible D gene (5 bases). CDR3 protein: CSARLPGTRNTEAFF. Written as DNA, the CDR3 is TGCAGTGCTAGACTCCCCGGGACTAGGAACACTGAAGCTTTCTTT.